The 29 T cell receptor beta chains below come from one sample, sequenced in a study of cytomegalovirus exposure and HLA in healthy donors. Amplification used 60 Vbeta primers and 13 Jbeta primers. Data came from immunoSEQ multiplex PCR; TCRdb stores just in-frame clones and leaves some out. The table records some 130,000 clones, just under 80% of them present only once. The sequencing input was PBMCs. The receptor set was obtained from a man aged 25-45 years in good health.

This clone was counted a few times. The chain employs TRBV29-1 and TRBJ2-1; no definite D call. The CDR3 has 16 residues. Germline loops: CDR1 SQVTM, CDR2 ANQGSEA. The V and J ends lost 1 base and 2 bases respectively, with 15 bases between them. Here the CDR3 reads CSVEVYARGAYNEQFF. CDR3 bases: TGCAGCGTTGAAGTGTATGCGAGAGGAGCCTACAATGAGCAGTTCTTC.

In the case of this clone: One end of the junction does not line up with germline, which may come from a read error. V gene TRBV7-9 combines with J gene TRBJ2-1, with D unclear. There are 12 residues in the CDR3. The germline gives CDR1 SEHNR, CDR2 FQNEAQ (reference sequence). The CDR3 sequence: CSSSFYYNEQFF. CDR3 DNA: TGTTCCAGCAGTTTTTACTACAATGAGCAGTTCTTC.

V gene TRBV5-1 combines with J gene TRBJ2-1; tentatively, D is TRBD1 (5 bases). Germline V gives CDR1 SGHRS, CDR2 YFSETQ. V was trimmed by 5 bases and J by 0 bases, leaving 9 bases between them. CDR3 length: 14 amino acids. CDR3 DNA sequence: TGCGCCAGCAGTTCGACAGTCTCCTACAATGAGCAGTTCTTC. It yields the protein CASSSTVSYNEQFF.

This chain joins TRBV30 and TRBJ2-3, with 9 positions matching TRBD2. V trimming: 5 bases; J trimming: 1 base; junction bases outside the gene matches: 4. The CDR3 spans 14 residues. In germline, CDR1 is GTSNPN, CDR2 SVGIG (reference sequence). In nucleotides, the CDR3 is TGTGCCTGGCTGACTAGCGGTCGCACAGATACGCAGTATTTT. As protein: CAWLTSGRTDTQYF.

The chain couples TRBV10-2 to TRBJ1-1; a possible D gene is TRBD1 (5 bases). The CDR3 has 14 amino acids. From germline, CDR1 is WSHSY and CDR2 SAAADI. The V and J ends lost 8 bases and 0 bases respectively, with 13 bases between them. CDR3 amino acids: CASVTEIMNTEAFF. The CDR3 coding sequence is TGCGCCAGCGTGACAGAAATCATGAACACTGAAGCTTTCTTT.

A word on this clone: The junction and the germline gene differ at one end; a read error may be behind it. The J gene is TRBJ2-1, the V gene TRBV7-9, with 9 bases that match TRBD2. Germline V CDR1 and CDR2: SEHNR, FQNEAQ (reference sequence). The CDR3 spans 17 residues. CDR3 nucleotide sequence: TGTTCCAGCAGCTCCCGGACTAGCGCTTACTCCTACAATGAGCAGTTCTTC. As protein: CSSSSRTSAYSYNEQFF.

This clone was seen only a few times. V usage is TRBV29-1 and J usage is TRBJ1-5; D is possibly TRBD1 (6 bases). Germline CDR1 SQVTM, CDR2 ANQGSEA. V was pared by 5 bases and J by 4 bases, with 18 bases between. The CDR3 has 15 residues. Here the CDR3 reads CSVTLGTSTNQPQHF. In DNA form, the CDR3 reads TGCAGCGTTACCCTAGGGACAAGTACGAATCAGCCCCAGCATTTT.

CDR3 region: CASSNRRLPYEQYF. As DNA, the CDR3 is TGTGCCAGCAGCAACCGGAGACTACCTTACGAGCAGTACTTC. This chain joins TRBV28 and TRBJ2-7; TRBD2 is a possible D gene (5 bases). The CDR3 has 14 amino acids. Germline values: CDR1 MDHEN, CDR2 SYDVKM. V was clipped by 6 bases and J by 4 bases, with 16 bases between them.

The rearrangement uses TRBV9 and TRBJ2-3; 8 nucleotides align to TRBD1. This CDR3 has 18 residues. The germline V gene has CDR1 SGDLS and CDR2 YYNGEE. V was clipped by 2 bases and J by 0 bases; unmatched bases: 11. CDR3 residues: CASSVSMKQGVSTDTQYF. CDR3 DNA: TGTGCCAGCAGCGTCTCAATGAAACAGGGGGTGAGCACAGATACGCAGTATTTT.

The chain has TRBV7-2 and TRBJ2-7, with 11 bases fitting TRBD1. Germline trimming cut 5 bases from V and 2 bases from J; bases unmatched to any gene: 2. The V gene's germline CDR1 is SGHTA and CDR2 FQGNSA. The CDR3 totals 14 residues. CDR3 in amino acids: CASSKGQGAYEQYF. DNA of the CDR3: TGTGCCAGCAGCAAGGGACAGGGGGCCTACGAGCAGTACTTC. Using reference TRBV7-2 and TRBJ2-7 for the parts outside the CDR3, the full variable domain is GAGVSQSPSNKVTEKGKDVELRCDPISGHTALYWYRQSLGQGLEFLIYFQGNSAPDKSGLPSDRFSAERTGGSVSTLTIQRTQQEDSAVYLCASSKGQGAYEQYFGPGTRLTVT.

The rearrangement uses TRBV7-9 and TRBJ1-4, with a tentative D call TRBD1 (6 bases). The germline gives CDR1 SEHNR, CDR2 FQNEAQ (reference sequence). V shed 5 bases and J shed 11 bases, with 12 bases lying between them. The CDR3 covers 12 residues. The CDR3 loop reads CASSPTGGKLFF. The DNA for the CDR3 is TGTGCCAGCAGCCCGACAGGTGGGAAACTGTTTTTT.

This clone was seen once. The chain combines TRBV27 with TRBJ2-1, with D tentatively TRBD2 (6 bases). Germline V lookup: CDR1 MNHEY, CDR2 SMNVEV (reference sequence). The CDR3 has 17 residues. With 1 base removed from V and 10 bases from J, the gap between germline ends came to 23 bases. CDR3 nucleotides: TGTGCCAGCAGTTTATTTCTGGGGGAAGGCGTAGGAGGGGAGCAGTTCTTC. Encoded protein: CASSLFLGEGVGGEQFF.

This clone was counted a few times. CDR3 nucleotides: TGTGCCAGCAGTTACTCGGCACAGGGCAACTATGGCTACACCTTC. Translation gives CASSYSAQGNYGYTF. V and J are TRBV6-5 and TRBJ1-2, with D possibly being TRBD1 (6 bases). Germline loops: CDR1 MNHEY, CDR2 SVGAGI. CDR3 length: 15 amino acids. The V gene lost 0 bases and the J gene lost 2 bases, with 10 bases spanning the gap.

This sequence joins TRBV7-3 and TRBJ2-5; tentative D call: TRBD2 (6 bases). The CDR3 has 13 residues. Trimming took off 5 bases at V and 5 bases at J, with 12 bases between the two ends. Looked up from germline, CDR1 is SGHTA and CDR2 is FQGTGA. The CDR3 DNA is TGTGCCAGCAGCCCAATTGGGGGGGAGACCCAGTACTTC. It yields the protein CASSPIGGETQYF.

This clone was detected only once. This chain's CDR3 is CASSARGPRANEQYF. The CDR3 nucleotides read TGTGCCAGCAGCGCTAGAGGGCCCCGGGCTAACGAGCAGTACTTC. The rearrangement links TRBV7-2 to TRBJ2-7; tentatively, D is TRBD2 (5 bases). The germline V gene encodes CDR1 SGHTA and CDR2 FQGNSA. This CDR3 is 15 amino acids long. The V end lost 5 bases, the J end lost 5 bases, and 19 bases lay between the germline ends.

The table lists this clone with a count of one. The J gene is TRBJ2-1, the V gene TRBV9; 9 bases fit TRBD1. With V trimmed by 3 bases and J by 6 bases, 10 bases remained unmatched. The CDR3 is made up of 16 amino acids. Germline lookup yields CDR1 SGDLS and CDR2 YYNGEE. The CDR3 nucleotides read TGTGCCAGCAGCGACCAACAGGGGGCGCTTTTCAATGAGCAGTTCTTC. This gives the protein CASSDQQGALFNEQFF.

CDR3 in DNA: TGTGCCAGCAGCCCTTTGACTAGCGGTTACGAGCAGTACTTC. As protein: CASSPLTSGYEQYF. The chain joins TRBV9 to TRBJ2-7, with 9 bases fitting TRBD2. CDR1 is SGDLS, CDR2 YYNGEE, per germline. V lost 4 bases to trimming and J lost 4 bases; unmatched junction nucleotides: 6. The CDR3 extends over 14 amino acids.

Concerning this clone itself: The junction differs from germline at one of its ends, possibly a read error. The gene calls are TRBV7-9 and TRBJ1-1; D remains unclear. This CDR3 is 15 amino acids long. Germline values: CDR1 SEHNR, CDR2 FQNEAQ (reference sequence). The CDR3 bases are TGTTCCAGCAGCTTACGAGGTGCCTTGGACACTGAAGCTTTCTTT. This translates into CSSSLRGALDTEAFF.

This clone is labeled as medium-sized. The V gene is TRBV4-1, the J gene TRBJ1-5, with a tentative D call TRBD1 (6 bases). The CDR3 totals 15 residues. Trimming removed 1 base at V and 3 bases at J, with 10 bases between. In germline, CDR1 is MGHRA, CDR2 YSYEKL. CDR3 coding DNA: TGCGCCAGCAGCCAAGTACAGGGAAACAATCAGCCCCAGCATTTT. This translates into CASSQVQGNNQPQHF.

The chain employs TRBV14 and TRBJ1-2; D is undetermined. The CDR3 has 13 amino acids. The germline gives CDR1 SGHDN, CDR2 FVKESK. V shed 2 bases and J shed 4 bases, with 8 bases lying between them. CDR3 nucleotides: TGTGCCAGCAGCCAAAACCCGGGCTATGGCTACACCTTC. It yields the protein CASSQNPGYGYTF.

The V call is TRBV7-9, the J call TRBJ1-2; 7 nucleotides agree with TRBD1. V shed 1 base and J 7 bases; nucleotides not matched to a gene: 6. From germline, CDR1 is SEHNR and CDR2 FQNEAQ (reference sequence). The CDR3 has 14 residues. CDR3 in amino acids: CASSLVTGIGGYTF. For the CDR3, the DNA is TGTGCCAGCAGCTTAGTGACAGGGATCGGTGGCTACACCTTC.

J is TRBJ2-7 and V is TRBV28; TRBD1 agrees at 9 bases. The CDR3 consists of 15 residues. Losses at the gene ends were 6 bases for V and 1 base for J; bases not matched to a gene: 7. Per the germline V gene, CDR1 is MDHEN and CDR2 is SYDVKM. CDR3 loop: CASSLGQGPSYEQYF. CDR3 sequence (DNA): TGTGCCAGCAGCCTGGGACAGGGACCTTCCTACGAGCAGTACTTC.

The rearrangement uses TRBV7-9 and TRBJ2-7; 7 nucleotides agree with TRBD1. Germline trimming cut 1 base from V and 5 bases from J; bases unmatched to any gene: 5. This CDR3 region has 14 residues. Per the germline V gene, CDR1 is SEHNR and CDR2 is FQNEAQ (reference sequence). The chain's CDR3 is CASSLEATGNEQYF. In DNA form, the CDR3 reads TGTGCCAGCAGCTTAGAGGCGACAGGGAACGAGCAGTACTTC. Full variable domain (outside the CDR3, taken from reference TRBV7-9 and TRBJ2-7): DTGVSQNPRHKITKRGQNVTFRCDPISEHNRLYWYRQTLGQGPEFLTYFQNEAQLEKSRLLSDRFSAERPKGSFSTLEIQRTEQGDSAMYLCASSLEATGNEQYFGPGTRLTVT.

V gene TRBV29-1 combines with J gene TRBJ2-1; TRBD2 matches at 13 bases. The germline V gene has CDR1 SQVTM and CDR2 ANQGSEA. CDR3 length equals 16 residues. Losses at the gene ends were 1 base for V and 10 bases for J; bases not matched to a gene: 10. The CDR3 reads CSVEGALAGGPGEQFF. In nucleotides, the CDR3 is TGCAGCGTTGAAGGGGCACTAGCGGGAGGGCCGGGGGAGCAGTTCTTC.

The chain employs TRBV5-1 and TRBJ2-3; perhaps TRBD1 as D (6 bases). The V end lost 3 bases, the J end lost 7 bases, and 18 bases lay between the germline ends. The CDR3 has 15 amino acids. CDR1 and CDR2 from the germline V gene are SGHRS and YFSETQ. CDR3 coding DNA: TGCGCCAGCAGCTACTACGACAGGACCATGAATACGCAGTATTTT. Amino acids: CASSYYDRTMNTQYF.

CDR3 nucleotides: TGTGCCAGCAGCTGGACAGATGAAGCTTTCTTT. Translation gives CASSWTDEAFF. The chain links TRBV7-9 to TRBJ1-1; TRBD1 is a possible D gene (6 bases). CDR1 and CDR2 (germline): SEHNR, FQNEAQ (reference sequence). The V end was cut by 4 bases, the J end by 7 bases, with 7 bases between. The CDR3 runs to 11 residues.

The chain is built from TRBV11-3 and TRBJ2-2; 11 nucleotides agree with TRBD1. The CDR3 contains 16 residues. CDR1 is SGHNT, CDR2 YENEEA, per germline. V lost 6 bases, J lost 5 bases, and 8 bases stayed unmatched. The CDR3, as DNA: TGTGCCAGCAGTTCCCCAGGGACAGGGGGAACCGGGGAGCTGTTTTTT. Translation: CASSSPGTGGTGELFF.

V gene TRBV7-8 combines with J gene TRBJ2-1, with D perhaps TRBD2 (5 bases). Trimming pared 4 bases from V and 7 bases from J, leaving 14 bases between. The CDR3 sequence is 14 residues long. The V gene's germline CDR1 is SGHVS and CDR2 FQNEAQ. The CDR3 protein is CASSSRVGRNEQFF. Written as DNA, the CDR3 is TGTGCCAGCAGCTCCCGCGTAGGGAGAAATGAGCAGTTCTTC.

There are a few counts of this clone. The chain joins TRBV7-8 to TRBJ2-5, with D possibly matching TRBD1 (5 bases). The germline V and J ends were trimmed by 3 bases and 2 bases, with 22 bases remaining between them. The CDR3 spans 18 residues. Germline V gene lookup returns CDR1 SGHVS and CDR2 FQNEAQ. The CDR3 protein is CASSFQSSRAHQQETQYF. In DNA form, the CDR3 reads TGTGCCAGCAGCTTTCAGTCCTCCAGGGCACACCAACAAGAGACCCAGTACTTC.